Each of the 25 T cell receptor beta chains below was sequenced from the same sample in a study of T cell responses to AZD1222 COVID-19 vaccine. This table comes from immunoSEQ multiplex PCR, and its TCRdb copy is limited to in-frame clones, with some not included. The table shows some 200,000 clones, with 90% to 95% occurring only once. This sample comprised peripheral blood, obtained 28 days after the second dose of the MenACWY control vaccine. These TCRs come from an adult who received the MenACWY meningococcal vaccine as a control.

V and J are TRBV6-2 or TRBV6-3 and TRBJ2-1; no reliable D call. Trimming left V 0 bases short and J 9 bases short, with 18 bases between. In germline, CDR1 is MNHEY, CDR2 SVGEGT. CDR3 size: 16 residues. The DNA for the CDR3 is TGTGCCAGCAGTTACTCGTTGGGCAGGTTGGCCGGTGAGCAGTTCTTC. Residues: CASSYSLGRLAGEQFF.

This chain uses TRBV5-6 with TRBJ1-2, with 9 bases identical to TRBD1. Germline V gives CDR1 SGHDT, CDR2 YYEEEE. The V segment lost 3 bases and the J segment 7 bases; nucleotides outside the gene matches: 4. The length of the CDR3 is 13 residues. The CDR3 sequence: CASSWATGGGYTF. CDR3 sequence (DNA): TGTGCCAGCAGCTGGGCGACAGGGGGTGGCTACACCTTC. Looking up the rest from reference TRBV5-6 and TRBJ1-2 gives the full variable domain: DAGVTQSPTHLIKTRGQQVTLRCSPKSGHDTVSWYQQALGQGPQFIFQYYEEEERQRGNFPDRFSGHQFPNYSSELNVNALLLGDSALYLCASSWATGGGYTFGSGTRLTVV.

This rearrangement joins TRBV5-1 to TRBJ1-6; D is possibly TRBD1 (5 bases). The V end lost 0 bases, the J end lost 7 bases, and 8 bases lay between the germline ends. Germline V lookup: CDR1 SGHRS, CDR2 YFSETQ. The CDR3 covers 14 residues. CDR3 protein: CASSLGGENSPLHF. The CDR3 DNA reads as TGCGCCAGCAGCTTGGGGGGGGAGAATTCACCCCTCCACTTT.

This chain connects TRBV25-1 to TRBJ1-2; no clear D. V was clipped by 0 bases and J by 8 bases, with 13 bases between them. CDR3 length equals 14 residues. Germline V gives CDR1 MGHDK, CDR2 SYGVNS. The CDR3 loop reads CASSEYLGMGGYTF. CDR3 in DNA: TGTGCCAGCAGTGAATACCTGGGTATGGGAGGCTACACCTTC.

About this clone: Other DNA sequences of this sample code for an identical CDR3. V and J are TRBV19 and TRBJ1-5, with D possibly being TRBD1 (6 bases). This CDR3 is 13 amino acids long. Germline-derived CDR1 and CDR2 are LNHDA and SQIVND (reference sequence). With 5 bases removed from V and 4 bases from J, the gap between germline ends came to 9 bases. The CDR3 DNA reads TGTGCCAGTAGTGGCACAGGGAATCAGCCCCAGCATTTT. Protein sequence: CASSGTGNQPQHF.

The V call is TRBV11-3, the J call TRBJ2-3, with 8 bases identical to TRBD2. Germline loops: CDR1 SGHNT, CDR2 YENEEA. CDR3 size: 14 residues. Trimming removed 5 bases from V and 4 bases from J; junction bases left unmatched: 5. The CDR3 DNA reads TGTGCCAGCAGCCAGGGACTAGAGGCAGATACGCAGTATTTT. It encodes CASSQGLEADTQYF.

J is TRBJ2-2 and V is TRBV12-3 or TRBV12-4, with TRBD2 as a possible D gene (5 bases). The CDR3 is made up of 11 amino acids. Trimming took off 8 bases at V and 4 bases at J, with 5 bases between the two ends. The CDR3 bases are TGTGCCAGCGGGAGCACCGGGGAGCTGTTTTTT. Protein sequence: CASGSTGELFF.

The chain uses TRBV15 and TRBJ1-1; D is unresolved. The length of the CDR3 is 16 residues. Germline loops: CDR1 LNHNV, CDR2 YYDKDF (reference sequence). V gave up 0 bases and J gave up 5 bases, with 16 bases separating them. The CDR3 DNA follows: TGTGCCACCAGCAGAGATCCTAAGGGATTGTGGACTGAAGCTTTCTTT. This gives the protein CATSRDPKGLWTEAFF.

The sample holds one count of this clone. The chain couples TRBV19 to TRBJ1-5; a possible D gene is TRBD1 (6 bases). This CDR3 comprises 14 residues. Germline CDR1 LNHDA, CDR2 SQIVND (reference sequence). V was cut by 5 bases and J by 5 bases, with 13 bases left in between. CDR3 sequence (DNA): TGTGCCAGTAGTTCCTCAGCAGGGGATCAGCCCCAGCATTTT. It is translated as CASSSSAGDQPQHF.

The V call is TRBV3-1 (or the pseudogene TRBV3-2), the J call TRBJ1-1; weak D call: TRBD1 (6 bases). The ends were cut back, 3 bases at V and 10 bases at J, with 18 bases in the middle. The CDR3 consists of 14 residues. Germline CDR1 is LGHDT and CDR2 is YNNKEL (reference sequence). The DNA of the CDR3 is TGTGCCAGCAGCCAGGCGACAGGCCAAGTCGGAGCTTTCTTT. Amino acids: CASSQATGQVGAFF.

The chain links TRBV7-9 to TRBJ2-2; D not certain. V was cut by 1 base and J by 7 bases, with 10 bases left in between. Germline V CDR1 and CDR2: SEHNR, FQNEAQ (reference sequence). The CDR3 has 14 residues. CDR3 nucleotides: TGTGCCAGCAGCTTAGAAGCCCGCGGCGGGGAGCTGTTTTTT. As protein: CASSLEARGGELFF.

The chain is built from TRBV30 and TRBJ2-7; 9 bases line up with TRBD2. CDR1 and CDR2 from the germline V gene are GTSNPN and SVGIG (reference sequence). Trimming cost V 1 base and J 4 bases; bases outside gene matches: 5. The CDR3 length is 14 residues. Here the CDR3 reads CAWSEASGIYEQYF. In DNA, the CDR3 is TGTGCCTGGAGTGAGGCTAGCGGGATATACGAGCAGTACTTC.

V gene TRBV3-1 (or the pseudogene TRBV3-2) combines with J gene TRBJ1-2; unclear D gene. The CDR3 runs 14 residues. Germline assignment: CDR1 LGHDT and CDR2 YNNKEL (reference sequence). V was pared by 0 bases and J by 4 bases, with 9 bases between. The CDR3 spells CASSQDGIPYGYTF. The DNA for the CDR3 is TGTGCCAGCAGCCAAGATGGCATTCCCTATGGCTACACCTTC.

The chain links TRBV30 to TRBJ2-6; 11 bases line up with TRBD2. CDR1 and CDR2 (germline): GTSNPN, SVGIG (reference sequence). The CDR3 is 17 residues long. Trimming took 3 bases from V and 1 from J; bases not matched to a gene: 5. The CDR3 DNA is TGTGCCTGGAGGGTAGCGGGAGGGCCGTCTGGGGCCAACGTCCTGACTTTC. Encoded protein: CAWRVAGGPSGANVLTF.

This rearrangement joins TRBV2 to TRBJ1-5; no firm D call. The CDR3 sequence is 13 residues long. Trimming removed 5 bases from V and 4 bases from J, with 9 bases in between. CDR1 is SNHLY, CDR2 FYNNEI, per germline. This chain's CDR3 is CASSLRSNQPQHF. CDR3 bases: TGTGCCAGCAGTCTGCGTTCGAATCAGCCCCAGCATTTT.

J is TRBJ2-2 and V is TRBV27; D is perhaps TRBD1 (7 bases). Germline loops: CDR1 MNHEY, CDR2 SMNVEV (reference sequence). The CDR3 covers 16 residues. V lost 3 bases and J 4 bases, leaving 15 bases between the germline ends. DNA for the CDR3: TGTGCCAGCAGTTTGTCACAGGGGCGGGGCACCGGGGAGCTGTTTTTT. This gives the protein CASSLSQGRGTGELFF.

The chain recombines TRBV28 with TRBJ2-5; 11 positions match TRBD2. V shed 6 bases, J shed 2 bases, and the junction held 8 bases outside the gene matches. This CDR3 contains 16 residues. Germline V gene sequence: CDR1 MDHEN, CDR2 SYDVKM. CDR3 coding DNA: TGTGCCAGCAGCCCGCAACTAGCGGGAGTACAAGAGACCCAGTACTTC. The encoded protein is CASSPQLAGVQETQYF.

V gene TRBV28 combines with J gene TRBJ1-5, with D hard to call. Germline loops: CDR1 MDHEN, CDR2 SYDVKM. This CDR3 has 14 amino acids. Trimming removed 6 bases at V and 7 bases at J, with 16 bases between. For the CDR3, the DNA is TGTGCCAGCAGCTGGCCGGAACCGGAGCAGCCCCAGCATTTT. Its translation: CASSWPEPEQPQHF.

The chain recombines TRBV28 with TRBJ1-1; the D is unclear. The CDR3 runs 15 residues. Germline V gene sequence: CDR1 MDHEN, CDR2 SYDVKM. V lost 8 bases and J 5 bases, leaving 21 bases between the germline ends. The DNA of the CDR3 is TGTGCCAGCCGAACCCCCGGATCCCGACGGACTGAAGCTTTCTTT. The encoded protein is CASRTPGSRRTEAFF.

The chain carries TRBV5-1 and TRBJ1-4, with no clear D. The ends were cut back, 0 bases at V and 0 bases at J, with 12 bases in the middle. This CDR3 contains 17 residues. Germline V CDR1 and CDR2: SGHRS, YFSETQ. CDR3 in DNA: TGCGCCAGCAGCTTGGGAGGCCTCATTGCAACTAATGAAAAACTGTTTTTT. This gives the protein CASSLGGLIATNEKLFF.

The V and J genes are TRBV27 and TRBJ1-1, with unresolved D. V was trimmed by 4 bases and J by 5 bases, leaving 11 bases between them. This CDR3 is 13 amino acids long. CDR1 is MNHEY, CDR2 SMNVEV, per germline (reference sequence). DNA for the CDR3: TGTGCCAGCAGTTCCGGGGTGGCGACTGAAGCTTTCTTT. It yields the protein CASSSGVATEAFF.

V and J are TRBV28 and TRBJ1-4; D gene uncertain. The CDR3 is 15 residues long. V dropped 1 base and J dropped 2 bases, with 8 bases sitting between them. Germline V gene data show CDR1 as MDHEN and CDR2 as SYDVKM. The CDR3 sequence is CASSLFGWTNEKLFF. CDR3 bases: TGTGCCAGCAGTTTATTCGGGTGGACTAATGAAAAACTGTTTTTT.

The chain combines TRBV19 with TRBJ2-1; 9 bases line up with TRBD1. The CDR3 runs to 17 residues. Germline V gene sequence: CDR1 LNHDA, CDR2 SQIVND (reference sequence). V dropped 3 bases and J dropped 6; count of bases not matched to a gene: 12. CDR3 nucleotide sequence: TGTGCCAGTAGTATGAACCCTGGGACAGGGATTTCCAATGAGCAGTTCTTC. As protein: CASSMNPGTGISNEQFF.

This chain uses TRBV9 with TRBJ2-7; TRBD1 aligns across 8 bases. Germline V gives CDR1 SGDLS, CDR2 YYNGEE. This CDR3 contains 15 residues. The trim removed 0 bases at V and 0 bases at J, leaving 2 bases unmatched. DNA for the CDR3: TGTGCCAGCAGCGTAGGCGGGACAGGCTCCTACGAGCAGTACTTC. Encoded protein: CASSVGGTGSYEQYF.

The V call is TRBV6-5, the J call TRBJ1-1, with D perhaps TRBD1 (5 bases). The CDR3 is 14 amino acids. Germline CDR1 reads MNHEY; CDR2 reads SVGAGI. Trimming left V 0 bases short and J 3 bases short, with 8 bases between. The CDR3 coding sequence is TGTGCCAGCAGTTACTCGTCAGGGTACACTGAAGCTTTCTTT. Residues: CASSYSSGYTEAFF.